Detailed here is one T cell receptor (beta chain). Assay used: immunoSEQ multiplex PCR; TCRdb lists only in-frame clones, some missing. The repertoire has about 250,000 clones, roughly 87% of them found once; the top ten carry approximately 12%. Germline V gene sequence: CDR1 KGHSH, CDR2 LQKENI. The CDR3 is made up of 14 amino acids. Trimming took off 7 bases at V and 0 bases at J, with 12 bases between the two ends. This record comes from a study of cytomegalovirus exposure and HLA in healthy donors. This TCR was recovered from a man aged 18 to 29 in good health and CMV-seropositive. The gene calls are TRBV18 and TRBJ1-1; TRBD1 might be the D (6 bases). Sample: PBMCs. The CDR3 sequence: CASLKGEMNTEAFF. The CDR3 nucleotides read TGTGCCAGCTTAAAGGGGGAGATGAACACTGAAGCTTTCTTT. The whole variable domain, filled in from reference TRBV18 and TRBJ1-1, reads NAGVMQNPRHLVRRRGQEARLRCSPMKGHSHVYWYRQLPEEGLKFMVYLQKENIIDESGMPKERFSAEFPKEGPSILRIQQVVRGDSAAYFCASLKGEMNTEAFFGQGTRLTVV.